Below are 6 T cell receptor beta chains sequenced from a single sample in a study of CD8 T cells in ankylosing spondylitis. TCRdb re-called the 5' RACE reads through MiXCR, storing one row per CDR3 protein. The sample records roughly 490,000 distinct CDR3 sequences, about 5.2% being singletons. Their antigens remain unidentified. Overall study findings and caveats: Ankylosing spondylitis blood appeared to be characterized by a TCR beta motif of fewer than ten highly homologous variants.

Sequences were obtained from blood, either unsorted or a sorted T cell fraction (not recorded which). These receptors were obtained from a male donor with ankylosing spondylitis.

The chain uses TRBV5-1 and TRBJ1-4; tentatively, D is TRBD1 (6 bases). V lost 4 bases to trimming and J lost 7 bases, with 17 bases between them. The CDR3 totals 15 residues. CDR1 SGHRS and CDR2 YFSETQ come from the germline V gene. The CDR3 coding sequence is TGCGCCAGCAGCCCCCAGACAGGAGTCGTTGAAAAACTGTTTTTT. It encodes CASSPQTGVVEKLFF.

This chain uses TRBV9 with TRBJ2-2; 8 bases fit TRBD1. CDR3 length: 17 residues. In germline, CDR1 is SGDLS, CDR2 YYNGEE. The ends lost 0 bases at V and 0 bases at J; junction bases unmatched: 4. The CDR3 here is CASSVGRDRSNTGELFF. The CDR3 DNA follows: TGTGCCAGCAGCGTAGGCCGGGACAGGTCGAACACCGGGGAGCTGTTTTTT. Full variable domain (outside the CDR3, taken from reference TRBV9 and TRBJ2-2): DSGVTQTPKHLITATGQRVTLRCSPRSGDLSVYWYQQSLDQGLQFLIQYYNGEERAKGNILERFSAQQFPDLHSELNLSSLELGDSALYFCASSVGRDRSNTGELFFGEGSRLTVL.

Many counts were recorded for this clonotype. The rearrangement uses TRBV4-3 and TRBJ2-1, with TRBD2 identical over 11 bases. The V and J ends lost 4 bases and 10 bases, in that order; junction bases with no gene match: 15. This CDR3 spans 17 amino acids. CDR1 is LGHNA, CDR2 YSLEER, per germline. The CDR3 coding sequence is TGCGCCAGCAGCCTTTCCCAACTAGCGGGAGAGGTAGGAGAGCAGTTCTTC. Translated, it gives CASSLSQLAGEVGEQFF.

The chain links TRBV24-1 to TRBJ1-2; maybe TRBD1 (6 bases). This CDR3 comprises 17 residues. V shed 4 bases and J shed 0 bases, with 17 bases lying between them. Per germline, CDR1 KGHDR and CDR2 SFDVKD. CDR3 DNA sequence: TGTGCCACCAGTGACCGTGACAGGTTCGGAGCTAACTATGGCTACACCTTC. Amino acids: CATSDRDRFGANYGYTF.

The chain links TRBV5-3 to TRBJ2-5; no clear D. TRBV5-3 is known as an ORF, though its function is uncertain. The V end was cut by 8 bases, the J end by 3 bases, with 14 bases between. The CDR3 covers 13 residues. The CDR3 DNA reads as TGTGCCAGGGGCTTCTTTCTAGAAGAGACCCAGTACTTC. Its translation is CARGFFLEETQYF.

There are many counts of this clonotype. The chain is built from TRBV25-1 and TRBJ2-1; 10 bases are shared with TRBD2. From germline, CDR1 is MGHDK and CDR2 SYGVNS. V trimming: 4 bases; J trimming: 8 bases; junction bases outside the gene matches: 2. There are 13 residues in the CDR3. CDR3 residues: CASSASGSYEQFF. CDR3 in DNA: TGTGCCAGCAGTGCTAGCGGGAGCTATGAGCAGTTCTTC.